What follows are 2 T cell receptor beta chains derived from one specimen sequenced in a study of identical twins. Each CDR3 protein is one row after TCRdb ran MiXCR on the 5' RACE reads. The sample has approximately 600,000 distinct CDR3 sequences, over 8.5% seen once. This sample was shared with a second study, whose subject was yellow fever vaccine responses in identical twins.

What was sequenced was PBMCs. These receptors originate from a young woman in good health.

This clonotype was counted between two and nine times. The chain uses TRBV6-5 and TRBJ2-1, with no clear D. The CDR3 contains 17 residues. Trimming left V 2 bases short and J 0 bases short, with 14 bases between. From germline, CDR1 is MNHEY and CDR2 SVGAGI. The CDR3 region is CASSYRAFPSSYNEQFF. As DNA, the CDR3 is TGTGCCAGCAGTTACAGGGCGTTCCCCAGCTCCTACAATGAGCAGTTCTTC.

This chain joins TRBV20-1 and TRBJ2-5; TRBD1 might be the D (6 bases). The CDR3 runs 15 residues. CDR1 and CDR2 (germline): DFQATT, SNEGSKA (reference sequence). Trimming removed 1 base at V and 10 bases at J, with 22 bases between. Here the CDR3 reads CSARGSGQPARGQYF. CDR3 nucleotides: TGCAGTGCTAGAGGTTCCGGACAGCCTGCACGCGGCCAGTACTTC.